This T cell receptor beta chain stems from a study of spatial heterogeneity in lung cancer. Study-level findings and limits: Ubiquitous expanded tumor TCRs showed up in blood more at resection than follow-up.

Time point: sample taken at primary tumor resection. Whole RNA, which was extracted from tumor, nontumor lung tissue or frozen PBMC, was sequenced without any cell sorting. The donor group consisted of 72 patients who had untreated, early-stage non-small cell lung cancer. Each TCR cDNA molecule bore a unique molecular identifier. TCRdb ran MiXCR on the 5' RACE reads and lists one entry per CDR3 protein. The sample lists tens of thousands of distinct CDR3 sequences, about 8.8% occurring once. Trimming cost V 2 bases and J 3 bases, with 10 bases left between them. The CDR3 runs 15 residues. Per germline, CDR1 SGHTA and CDR2 FQGNSA. Only a few counts were recorded for this clonotype. Its antigen is unidentified.

The V and J genes are TRBV7-2 and TRBJ1-4; D gene unclear. This TCR derives from a female donor with early-stage non-small cell lung cancer. This material consisted of PBMCs, taken at surgery. CDR3 nucleotides: TGTGCCAGCAGCTTAAGGCGAGCGGCTAATGAAAAACTGTTTTTT. It codes for CASSLRRAANEKLFF.